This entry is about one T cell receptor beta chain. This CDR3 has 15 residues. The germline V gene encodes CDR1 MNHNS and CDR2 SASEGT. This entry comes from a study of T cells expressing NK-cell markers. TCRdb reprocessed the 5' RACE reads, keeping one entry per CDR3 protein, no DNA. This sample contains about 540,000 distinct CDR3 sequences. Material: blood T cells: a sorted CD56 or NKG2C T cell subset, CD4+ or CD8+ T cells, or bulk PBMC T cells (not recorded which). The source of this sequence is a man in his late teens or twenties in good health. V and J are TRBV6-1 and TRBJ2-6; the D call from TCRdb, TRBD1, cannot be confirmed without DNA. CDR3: CATRGPSSGANVLTF.